This TCR beta chain originates from a study of spatial heterogeneity in lung cancer. The wider study: Follow-up PBMC samples were sequenced when available, at a median of approximately two years after resection.

This clonotype came up many times. One entry per CDR3 protein results from TCRdb running MiXCR on the 5' RACE reads. The sample consists of more than 25,000 distinct CDR3 sequences, roughly 5.4% of them appearing once. The time point was: blood at routine non-recurrence follow-up after resection. This clonotype originated in a female donor with early-stage non-small cell lung cancer. Source: PBMCs, taken at follow-up.

The CDR3 nucleotides are TGCGCCAGCAGCTCGGGACTAGCGGGGGGATGGACAGATACGCAGTATTTT. It translates to CASSSGLAGGWTDTQYF. The chain is built from TRBV5-1 and TRBJ2-3, with 15 bases lining up with TRBD2. V shed 3 bases, J shed 3 bases, and the junction held 5 bases outside the gene matches. Germline CDR1 SGHRS, CDR2 YFSETQ. CDR3 length: 17 residues.